There are a few counts of the clone carrying this TCR beta chain. The data belong to a study of blood T cell repertoires in COVID-19. Study overall: Donors in the United States, Italy and Spain gave samples during acute or convalescent COVID-19.

In germline, CDR1 is MDHEN, CDR2 SYDVKM. The CDR3 covers 15 residues. The trim removed 5 bases at V and 3 bases at J, leaving 6 bases unmatched. Produced via immunoSEQ multiplex PCR; TCRdb's table is partial and in-frame only. There are around 86,000 clones in the sample; approximately 83% occur only once, and 25% to 35% lies in the top ten. The V and J genes are TRBV28 and TRBJ1-5, with 8 bases that match TRBD1. The receptor's source is a woman of 80 years or more with acute or convalescent COVID-19. The sequenced material came from peripheral blood. Here the CDR3 DNA reads TGTGCCAGCAGTCAAACAGGGGGGGCCAATCAGCCCCAGCATTTT. It is translated as CASSQTGGANQPQHF. Complete variable domain (other parts from reference TRBV28 and TRBJ1-5): DVKVTQSSRYLVKRTGEKVFLECVQDMDHENMFWYRQDPGLGLRLIYFSYDVKMKEKGDIPEGYSVSREKKERFSLILESASTNQTSMYLCASSQTGGANQPQHFGDGTRLSIL.